This is a list of T cell receptor beta chains from one sample in a study of T cells in Graves' hyperthyroidism and ophthalmopathy. A single record per CDR3 protein comes from TCRdb applying MiXCR to the multiplex PCR reads. The sample contains just under 750,000 distinct CDR3 sequences, 30% to 40% of which appear only once. Sequenced: blood. The receptors here all came from a woman between 40 and 55 years old with Graves' hyperthyroidism. CDR3s include the opening cysteine and the closing phenylalanine or tryptophan. The order of the fields is clone size, V gene, J gene, D gene, CDR3 DNA, CDR3 protein. A D gene is named only where the DNA matches it firmly. Size tells how often a clone was seen (once, few, many) or the class of an expanded clone, and some rows leave it out.

clone size: many; V gene: TRBV5-6; J gene: TRBJ2-2; D gene: NA; CDR3 DNA: TGTGCCAGCAGCTTGGCAGGGATCACCGGGGAGCTGTTTTTT; CDR3 protein: CASSLAGITGELFF
clone size: NA; V gene: TRBV28; J gene: TRBJ1-6; D gene: NA; CDR3 DNA: TGTGCCAGCAGTTTATCGGCAAGATCTAATTCACCCCTCCACTTT; CDR3 protein: CASSLSARSNSPLHF
clone size: many; V gene: TRBV29-1; J gene: TRBJ1-1; D gene: NA; CDR3 DNA: TGCAGCGTTGTGGTCGGAATGAACACTGAAGCTTTCTTT; CDR3 protein: CSVVVGMNTEAFF
clone size: NA; V gene: TRBV13; J gene: TRBJ2-7; D gene: TRBD1; CDR3 DNA: TGTGCCAGCAGCTTCTCAGACAGGGCCTACGAGCAGTACTTC; CDR3 protein: CASSFSDRAYEQYF
clone size: NA; V gene: TRBV15; J gene: TRBJ2-7; D gene: TRBD2; CDR3 DNA: TGTGCCACCAGCAGAGGGGGGCTAGCGGGGGATTACGAGCAGTACTTC; CDR3 protein: CATSRGGLAGDYEQYF
clone size: many; V gene: TRBV25-1; J gene: TRBJ1-5; D gene: NA; CDR3 DNA: TGTGCCAGCAGTGGAGGAACGGGGGATCAGCCCCAGCATTTT; CDR3 protein: CASSGGTGDQPQHF
clone size: NA; V gene: TRBV14; J gene: TRBJ1-2; D gene: TRBD1; CDR3 DNA: TGTGCCAGCAGCCAAGGGGCAGGGGGAAGCTATGGCTACACCTTC; CDR3 protein: CASSQGAGGSYGYTF
clone size: many; V gene: TRBV25-1; J gene: TRBJ1-1; D gene: TRBD1; CDR3 DNA: TGTGCCAGCAGGAGGGGGCCGGGGAACACTGAAGCTTTCTTT; CDR3 protein: CASRRGPGNTEAFF
clone size: many; V gene: TRBV7-2; J gene: TRBJ1-5; D gene: NA; CDR3 DNA: TGTGCCAGCAGCCTCTTACAGGATCAGCCCCAGCATTTT; CDR3 protein: CASSLLQDQPQHF
clone size: NA; V gene: TRBV6-6; J gene: TRBJ2-5; D gene: NA; CDR3 DNA: TGTGCCAGCAGCCAAAGGGGAGGACGGCAACGGGAGGAGACCCAGTACTTC; CDR3 protein: CASSQRGGRQREETQYF
clone size: NA; V gene: TRBV20-1; J gene: TRBJ1-3; D gene: TRBD1; CDR3 DNA: TGCAGTGCTCACCCTGGGACAGGGTCAGACACCATATATTTT; CDR3 protein: CSAHPGTGSDTIYF
clone size: once; V gene: TRBV7-8; J gene: TRBJ2-7; D gene: NA; CDR3 DNA: TGTGCCAGCAGCTTAGTCATGCGGAGAGGCGAGCAGTACTTC; CDR3 protein: CASSLVMRRGEQYF
clone size: many; V gene: TRBV2; J gene: TRBJ1-6; D gene: TRBD1; CDR3 DNA: TGTGCCAGCAGTGAATTTCTACAGGGGCATTCACCCCTCCACTTT; CDR3 protein: CASSEFLQGHSPLHF
clone size: few; V gene: TRBV19; J gene: TRBJ1-1; D gene: TRBD1; CDR3 DNA: TGTGCCAGCAGCTTGGCGCCAGGGGGCTCGAGCAGGACTGAAGCTTTCTTT; CDR3 protein: CASSLAPGGSSRTEAFF
clone size: few; V gene: TRBV20-1; J gene: TRBJ2-3; D gene: NA; CDR3 DNA: TGCAGTGCTAGACTCCCTACTAGCACAGATACGCAGTATTTT; CDR3 protein: CSARLPTSTDTQYF
clone size: many; V gene: TRBV19; J gene: TRBJ2-5; D gene: NA; CDR3 DNA: TGTGCCAGTAGTGCCCCAATTGGGCGGGTGTACCAAGAGACCCAGTACTTC; CDR3 protein: CASSAPIGRVYQETQYF
clone size: few; V gene: TRBV7-2; J gene: TRBJ2-7; D gene: NA; CDR3 DNA: TGCGCCAGCAGCTCGATGACCGGGACACCCTACGAGCAGTACTTC; CDR3 protein: CASSSMTGTPYEQYF
clone size: many; V gene: TRBV10-3; J gene: TRBJ1-4; D gene: NA; CDR3 DNA: TGTGCCATCAGTACCATGGGGATCGAAGGTGAAAAACTGTTTTTT; CDR3 protein: CAISTMGIEGEKLFF
clone size: many; V gene: TRBV29-1; J gene: TRBJ2-5; D gene: TRBD2; CDR3 DNA: TGCAGCGTTGAGGGACTAGCGGGAACGTCCTCAGCAATTTCTGCCCAGTACTTC; CDR3 protein: CSVEGLAGTSSAISAQYF
clone size: NA; V gene: TRBV5-4; J gene: TRBJ1-4; D gene: NA; CDR3 DNA: TGTGCCAGCAGCTCCGTACAGGGAGCAACTAATGAAAAACTGTTTTTT; CDR3 protein: CASSSVQGATNEKLFF
clone size: many; V gene: TRBV2; J gene: TRBJ1-2; D gene: NA; CDR3 DNA: TGTGCCAGCACCTGGGGGGCGCAAGGTTTGGATGGCTACACCTTC; CDR3 protein: CASTWGAQGLDGYTF
clone size: NA; V gene: TRBV7-2; J gene: TRBJ2-7; D gene: NA; CDR3 DNA: TGTGCCAGCAGCCAAGAGTCTGCCTACGAGCAGTACTTC; CDR3 protein: CASSQESAYEQYF
clone size: many; V gene: TRBV12-3/TRBV12-4; J gene: TRBJ1-1; D gene: TRBD1; CDR3 DNA: TGTGCCAGCAGTTTCCAGAGGACAGGCACTGAAGCTTTCTTT; CDR3 protein: CASSFQRTGTEAFF
clone size: NA; V gene: TRBV18; J gene: TRBJ1-6; D gene: NA; CDR3 DNA: TGTGCCAGCTCACCTGGGGTTAATTCACCCCTCCACTTT; CDR3 protein: CASSPGVNSPLHF
clone size: once; V gene: TRBV24-1; J gene: TRBJ2-3; D gene: NA; CDR3 DNA: TGTGCCACCAGTGAACCCCAGGGTAGGGGCACAGATACGCAGTATTTT; CDR3 protein: CATSEPQGRGTDTQYF
clone size: many; V gene: TRBV2; J gene: TRBJ1-2; D gene: TRBD1; CDR3 DNA: TGTGCTACACTAAGGGACAGCCTCTATGGCTACACCTTC; CDR3 protein: CATLRDSLYGYTF
clone size: NA; V gene: TRBV14; J gene: TRBJ2-4; D gene: NA; CDR3 DNA: TGTGCCAGCAGTTACTCCTCGGCGGGCGTGGGCATTCAGTACTTC; CDR3 protein: CASSYSSAGVGIQYF
clone size: many; V gene: TRBV20-1; J gene: TRBJ2-7; D gene: NA; CDR3 DNA: TGCAGTGCTAGACCGACCGGCGAGCAGTACTTC; CDR3 protein: CSARPTGEQYF
clone size: NA; V gene: TRBV6-1; J gene: TRBJ2-7; D gene: NA; CDR3 DNA: TGTGCCAGCAGCAAAGGGGTAAGCTCCTACGAGCAGTACTTC; CDR3 protein: CASSKGVSSYEQYF
clone size: many; V gene: TRBV20-1; J gene: TRBJ1-3; D gene: NA; CDR3 DNA: TGCAGTGCTCTTAGCTCTGGAAACACCATATATTTT; CDR3 protein: CSALSSGNTIYF
clone size: NA; V gene: TRBV2; J gene: TRBJ1-2; D gene: NA; CDR3 DNA: TGTGCCAGCAGTGAAACAGGAGAAGTACCTTATGACTACACCTTC; CDR3 protein: CASSETGEVPYDYTF
clone size: NA; V gene: TRBV20-1; J gene: TRBJ1-1; D gene: TRBD1; CDR3 DNA: TGCAGTGCCAGAGACGGACAGGGGGCGAATCCTGAAGCTTTCTTT; CDR3 protein: CSARDGQGANPEAFF
clone size: many; V gene: TRBV7-9; J gene: TRBJ1-2; D gene: NA; CDR3 DNA: TGTGCCAGCAGGCGCGATGACAGCCCTAACTATGGCTACACCTTC; CDR3 protein: CASRRDDSPNYGYTF
clone size: few; V gene: TRBV5-1; J gene: TRBJ1-1; D gene: TRBD1; CDR3 DNA: TGCGCCAGCAGCTTCCGGGACAGGTGGAAGGACACTGAAGCTTTCTTT; CDR3 protein: CASSFRDRWKDTEAFF
clone size: NA; V gene: TRBV25-1; J gene: TRBJ1-3; D gene: NA; CDR3 DNA: TGTGCCAGCAGTTTAGTCCGGGGGAATAGAAACACCATATATTTT; CDR3 protein: CASSLVRGNRNTIYF
clone size: many; V gene: TRBV7-2; J gene: TRBJ1-1; D gene: NA; CDR3 DNA: TGTGCCAGCAGCTTAGCGGGCCGGGGCCTCCACACTGAAGCTTTCTTT; CDR3 protein: CASSLAGRGLHTEAFF
clone size: few; V gene: TRBV20-1; J gene: TRBJ1-3; D gene: NA; CDR3 DNA: TGCAGTGCTAGAGATCGTACTCTCTCTGGAGACACCATATATTTT; CDR3 protein: CSARDRTLSGDTIYF
clone size: NA; V gene: TRBV5-4; J gene: TRBJ2-5; D gene: NA; CDR3 DNA: TGTGCCAGCAGTACCGGGCCTGTCTTAAGGGAGACCCAGTACTTC; CDR3 protein: CASSTGPVLRETQYF
clone size: many; V gene: TRBV5-8; J gene: TRBJ1-1; D gene: NA; CDR3 DNA: TGTGCCAGCGGACTTCAGGGATACACTGAAGCTTTCTTT; CDR3 protein: CASGLQGYTEAFF
clone size: NA; V gene: TRBV10-3; J gene: TRBJ1-4; D gene: TRBD1; CDR3 DNA: TGTGCCAGCAGAAACCCGGGACAGGGAAATGAAAAACTGTTTTTT; CDR3 protein: CASRNPGQGNEKLFF
clone size: many; V gene: TRBV10-3; J gene: TRBJ2-7; D gene: NA; CDR3 DNA: TGTGCCATCAGTGAATGGAGGAAGCAGTACTTC; CDR3 protein: CAISEWRKQYF
clone size: NA; V gene: TRBV10-3; J gene: TRBJ2-2; D gene: NA; CDR3 DNA: TGTGCCATCAGTGAACGAGGGGTGTCCTCGAACACCGGGGAGCTGTTTTTT; CDR3 protein: CAISERGVSSNTGELFF
clone size: many; V gene: TRBV7-9; J gene: TRBJ2-7; D gene: NA; CDR3 DNA: TGTGCCAGCAGCTTTACTAGGGGGAACTCCTACGAGCAGTACTTC; CDR3 protein: CASSFTRGNSYEQYF
clone size: NA; V gene: TRBV2; J gene: TRBJ1-1; D gene: TRBD1; CDR3 DNA: TGTGCCATAGACAGGGGCCACACTGAAGCTTTCTTT; CDR3 protein: CAIDRGHTEAFF
clone size: many; V gene: TRBV7-2; J gene: TRBJ2-5; D gene: NA; CDR3 DNA: TGTGCCAGCAGCTTATCCGAGACACAAGAGACCCAGTACTTC; CDR3 protein: CASSLSETQETQYF
clone size: once; V gene: TRBV20-1; J gene: TRBJ1-2; D gene: NA; CDR3 DNA: TGCAGTGCTAGAGGGGATATTGACAAGGTAAAAAACGGCTACACCTTC; CDR3 protein: CSARGDIDKVKNGYTF
clone size: NA; V gene: TRBV7-8; J gene: TRBJ1-1; D gene: NA; CDR3 DNA: TGTGCCAGCAGCCAAGAATATTGGACATTCGGAACCGCAGCGCGGGACACTGAAGCTTTCTTT; CDR3 protein: CASSQEYWTFGTAARDTEAFF
clone size: NA; V gene: TRBV5-4; J gene: TRBJ1-2; D gene: TRBD1; CDR3 DNA: TGTGCCAGCTTCCAGCCGAGACAGGGTTTAAATGGCTACACCTTC; CDR3 protein: CASFQPRQGLNGYTF
clone size: many; V gene: TRBV7-9; J gene: TRBJ2-2; D gene: NA; CDR3 DNA: TGTGCCAGCAGCTCACCACGACGGGCGAAAACCGGGGAGCTGTTTTTT; CDR3 protein: CASSSPRRAKTGELFF
clone size: NA; V gene: TRBV11-2; J gene: TRBJ2-2; D gene: NA; CDR3 DNA: TGTGCCAGCAGCCCGATCCGGATGAACACCGGGGAGCTGTTTTTT; CDR3 protein: CASSPIRMNTGELFF
clone size: few; V gene: TRBV5-4; J gene: TRBJ1-1; D gene: TRBD1; CDR3 DNA: TGTGCCAGCAGCTTCCCAGGGGGTGAGAACACTGAAGCTTTCTTT; CDR3 protein: CASSFPGGENTEAFF